The entry below gives a single T cell receptor (beta chain) sequence along with its context. Its antigen remains unknown. The sample belongs to a study of molecular identifiers for immune sequencing clone quantification. The overall study: With replicates, the RNA of around 20,000 or 100,000 naive CD8 cells was split five ways and four were sequenced.

As previously described, bulk TCR libraries were made using listed TCR primers. TCRdb analysed the PCR reads with MiXCR anew, one entry per CDR3 protein. The sample consists of 400,000 to 600,000 distinct CDR3 sequences, roughly 26% of them appearing once. This CDR3 has 15 residues. Deletions cut 6 bases from V and 3 bases from J, with 17 bases between. The study, taken as a whole, reports: Detecting spiked Jurkat TCR RNA from one cell among more than 750,000 naive cells was reportedly possible. In CMV-specific effectors, clones above 20 copies held over 97% of molecules; naive, under 1%.

This TCR was sampled from a human donor in good health. Some libraries in this study had Jurkat cell RNA spiked in. The sequenced sample was naive CD8+ T cells from blood, with Jurkat cell RNA spiked in. Subset noted: FACS-sorted CD8+CD4-CCR7+CD45RA+ naive T cells. The rearrangement links TRBV12-3 or TRBV12-4 to TRBJ1-2, with D possibly TRBD1 on 6 matching bases. CDR3 nucleotide sequence: TGTGCCAGCAGAGTTGGGGCAGGGGCGGACTATGGCTACACCTTC. As protein: CASRVGAGADYGYTF.